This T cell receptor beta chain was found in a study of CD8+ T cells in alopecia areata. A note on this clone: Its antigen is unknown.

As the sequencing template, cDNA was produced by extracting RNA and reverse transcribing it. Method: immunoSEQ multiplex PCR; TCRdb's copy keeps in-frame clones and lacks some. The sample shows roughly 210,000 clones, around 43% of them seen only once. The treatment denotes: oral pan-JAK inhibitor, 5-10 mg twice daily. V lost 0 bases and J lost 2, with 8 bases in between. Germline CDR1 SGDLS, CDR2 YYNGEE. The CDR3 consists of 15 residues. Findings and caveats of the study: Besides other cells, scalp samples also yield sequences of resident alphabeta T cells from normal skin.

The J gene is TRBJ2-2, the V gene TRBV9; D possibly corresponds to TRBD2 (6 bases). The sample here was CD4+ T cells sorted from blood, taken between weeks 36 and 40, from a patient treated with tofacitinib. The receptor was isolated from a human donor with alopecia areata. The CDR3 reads CASSVVAGNTGELFF. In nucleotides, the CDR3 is TGTGCCAGCAGCGTAGTTGCGGGAAACACCGGGGAGCTGTTTTTT.